These 19 T cell receptor beta chains were all obtained from the same sample, sequenced in a study of blood T cell repertoires in COVID-19. Sequenced by immunoSEQ multiplex PCR; TCRdb stores in-frame clones only, minus some. The table shows 350,000 to 450,000 clones, with 75% to 90% occurring only once. The specimen sequenced was PBMCs or T cells enriched from blood (not recorded which). The source is a man aged 25-40 years who had recovered from COVID-19.

The CDR3 DNA is TGTGCCAGCAGCTACCGCGGGGACTACTCCTACGAGCAGTACTTC. The encoded protein is CASSYRGDYSYEQYF. This chain joins TRBV7-9 and TRBJ2-7, with 7 bases lining up with TRBD2. CDR1 is SEHNR and CDR2 is FQNEAQ in the germline V gene (reference sequence). There are 15 residues in the CDR3. J was trimmed by 0 bases and V by 4 bases; bases with no gene match: 6.

The chain couples TRBV5-1 to TRBJ2-5; 9 bases agree with TRBD1. J was trimmed by 4 bases and V by 3 bases; bases with no gene match: 7. This CDR3 comprises 15 residues. The germline V gene has CDR1 SGHRS and CDR2 YFSETQ. CDR3 in amino acids: CASSWGQGTRETQYF. Here the CDR3 DNA reads TGCGCCAGCAGCTGGGGACAGGGTACACGAGAGACCCAGTACTTC.

The gene calls are TRBV7-6 and TRBJ2-3, with 9 bases matching TRBD2. The germline V gene encodes CDR1 SGHVS and CDR2 FNYEAQ. Trimming took 1 base from V and 4 from J; bases not matched to a gene: 6. This CDR3 contains 16 residues. CDR3 DNA sequence: TGTGCCAGCAGCTTAGTGGCGGGAGGGAGGGCAGATACGCAGTATTTT. This encodes CASSLVAGGRADTQYF.

Only one count was recorded for this clone. The chain uses TRBV29-1 and TRBJ1-2, with D hard to call. V shed 7 bases and J shed 6 bases, with 9 bases lying between them. The germline V gene has CDR1 SQVTM and CDR2 ANQGSEA. The CDR3 spans 10 residues. Here the CDR3 reads CSARVDGYTF. The CDR3 DNA reads TGCAGCGCACGGGTCGATGGCTACACCTTC.

The V call is TRBV6-6, the J call TRBJ1-4; D may be TRBD1 (6 bases). The germline CDR1 and CDR2 sequences are MNHNY and SVGAGI (reference sequence). The CDR3 spans 13 residues. The V and J ends lost 10 bases and 4 bases respectively, with 13 bases between them. The CDR3, as DNA: TGTGCCATCCTCGACAGGCATAATGAAAAACTGTTTTTT. It specifies CAILDRHNEKLFF.

The chain uses TRBV7-9 and TRBJ2-2; 7 bases line up with TRBD1. Looked up from germline, CDR1 is SEHNR and CDR2 is FQNEAQ (reference sequence). The CDR3 is 14 amino acids. The V and J ends lost 4 bases and 8 bases, in that order; junction bases with no gene match: 7. CDR3 amino acids: CASSYQGEIGELFF. DNA of the CDR3: TGTGCCAGCAGCTATCAGGGGGAGATAGGGGAGCTGTTTTTT. The complete variable domain, with remaining parts taken from reference TRBV7-9 and TRBJ2-2, reads DTGVSQNPRHKITKRGQNVTFRCDPISEHNRLYWYRQTLGQGPEFLTYFQNEAQLEKSRLLSDRFSAERPKGSFSTLEIQRTEQGDSAMYLCASSYQGEIGELFFGEGSRLTVL.

This chain uses TRBV3-1 (or the pseudogene TRBV3-2) with TRBJ2-1, with 7 bases aligning to TRBD2. The CDR3 is 11 residues long. In germline, CDR1 is LGHDT, CDR2 YNNKEL (reference sequence). Unmatched junction bases numbered 5, after V lost 3 bases and J lost 15 bases. This chain's CDR3 is CASSQAGARFF. CDR3 coding DNA: TGTGCCAGCAGCCAGGCGGGAGCTCGGTTCTTC.

J is TRBJ1-4 and V is TRBV28; maybe TRBD1 (6 bases). CDR1 is MDHEN and CDR2 is SYDVKM in the germline V gene. With 3 bases removed from V and 3 bases from J, the gap between germline ends came to 11 bases. This CDR3 is 15 amino acids long. This CDR3 is CASSLGAAANEKLFF. The CDR3 bases are TGTGCCAGCAGTTTGGGGGCAGCAGCTAATGAAAAACTGTTTTTT.

The V and J genes are TRBV5-1 and TRBJ1-1; D remains unclear. V was pared by 0 bases and J by 0 bases, with 6 bases between. Germline V gene lookup returns CDR1 SGHRS and CDR2 YFSETQ. This CDR3 spans 14 amino acids. CDR3 region: CASSLARLNTEAFF. DNA of the CDR3: TGCGCCAGCAGCTTGGCCAGGCTGAACACTGAAGCTTTCTTT.

J is TRBJ1-3 and V is TRBV15; D is undetermined. The V end was cut by 0 bases, the J end by 0 bases, with 6 bases between. This CDR3 comprises 15 residues. Germline CDR1 LNHNV, CDR2 YYDKDF (reference sequence). CDR3 in amino acids: CATSREIDSGNTIYF. The CDR3 DNA sequence: TGTGCCACCAGCAGAGAAATAGACTCTGGAAACACCATATATTTT. Using reference TRBV15 and TRBJ1-3 for the parts outside the CDR3, the full variable domain is DAMVIQNPRYQVTQFGKPVTLSCSQTLNHNVMYWYQQKSSQAPKLLFHYYDKDFNNEADTPDNFQSRRPNTSFCFLDIRSPGLGDTAMYLCATSREIDSGNTIYFGEGSWLTVV.

The gene calls are TRBV28 and TRBJ1-2; no clear D gene. The CDR3 spans 14 residues. Germline values: CDR1 MDHEN, CDR2 SYDVKM. V was cut by 6 bases and J by 0 bases, with 11 bases left in between. CDR3 nucleotides: TGTGCCAGCAGCTCAGGACTCTCTAACTATGGCTACACCTTC. Protein: CASSSGLSNYGYTF.

The chain combines TRBV19 with TRBJ2-7, with TRBD2 identical over 12 bases. The CDR3 contains 15 residues. V was clipped by 9 bases and J by 7 bases; unmatched bases: 13. In germline, CDR1 is LNHDA, CDR2 SQIVND (reference sequence). The DNA for the CDR3 is TGTGCCAGCAGCATAAGGACTAGCGGGACCACGGAGCAGTACTTC. Protein sequence: CASSIRTSGTTEQYF.

The rearrangement joins TRBV19 to TRBJ2-1; D may be TRBD1 (6 bases). Germline V CDR1 and CDR2: LNHDA, SQIVND (reference sequence). The V gene lost 3 bases and the J gene lost 9 bases, with 15 bases spanning the gap. CDR3 size: 14 residues. For the CDR3, the DNA is TGTGCCAGTAGTATGAAAGGGGGTTCTGTTGAGCAGTTCTTC. It encodes CASSMKGGSVEQFF.

The genes are TRBV19 and TRBJ2-1, with 9 bases matching TRBD1. The J segment lost 12 bases and the V segment lost 2 bases, leaving 8 bases of the junction unmatched. Looked up from germline, CDR1 is LNHDA and CDR2 is SQIVND (reference sequence). The CDR3 is 14 amino acids. CDR3 DNA sequence: TGTGCCAGTAGTATATCCCGGGACAGGGTACGGCAGTTCTTC. This codes for CASSISRDRVRQFF.

Only one count was recorded for this clone. This sequence joins TRBV9 and TRBJ2-3; TRBD2 matches 10 bases. Looked up from germline, CDR1 is SGDLS and CDR2 is YYNGEE. The length of the CDR3 is 16 residues. J lost 4 bases, V lost 2 bases, and 7 bases had no gene match. CDR3 sequence (DNA): TGTGCCAGCAGCGTTGAAGTGGGACTAGCGTCAGATACGCAGTATTTT. This codes for CASSVEVGLASDTQYF.

As regards this clone: In the same sample, other DNA sequences code for this CDR3. The chain has TRBV3-1 (or the pseudogene TRBV3-2) and TRBJ1-1; 7 nucleotides align to TRBD1. The CDR3 extends over 14 amino acids. J was trimmed by 0 bases and V by 4 bases; bases with no gene match: 2. Germline lookup yields CDR1 LGHDT and CDR2 YNNKEL (reference sequence). The CDR3 DNA is TGTGCCAGCAGCCCGACAGGGATGAACACTGAAGCTTTCTTT. Protein sequence: CASSPTGMNTEAFF.

There are a few counts of this clone. The rearrangement uses TRBV11-1 and TRBJ2-7, with D possibly TRBD1 on 5 matching bases. This CDR3 region has 14 residues. The V gene's germline CDR1 is SGHAT and CDR2 FQDESV (reference sequence). V was pared by 2 bases and J by 3 bases, with 11 bases between. In DNA, the CDR3 is TGTGCCAGCAGCTTACCAGGGCCCATCTACGAGCAGTACTTC. Protein sequence: CASSLPGPIYEQYF. The complete variable domain, with remaining parts taken from reference TRBV11-1 and TRBJ2-7, reads EAEVAQSPRYKITEKSQAVAFWCDPISGHATLYWYRQILGQGPELLVQFQDESVVDDSQLPKDRFSAERLKGVDSTLKIQPAELGDSAMYLCASSLPGPIYEQYFGPGTRLTVT.

This chain uses TRBV5-4 with TRBJ2-7, with a possible D match to TRBD2 (5 bases). The V gene's germline CDR1 is SGHNT and CDR2 YYREEE (reference sequence). Trimming cost V 4 bases and J 0 bases, with 23 bases left between them. This CDR3 contains 18 residues. This chain's CDR3 is CASSTPAGLGSSSYEQYF. The CDR3 nucleotides are TGTGCCAGCAGCACCCCCGCGGGTTTGGGCTCTAGCTCCTACGAGCAGTACTTC.

The rearrangement uses TRBV4-2 and TRBJ2-7; 11 bases agree with TRBD2. This CDR3 contains 16 residues. The V and J ends lost 1 base and 7 bases, in that order; junction bases with no gene match: 9. Germline V gives CDR1 LGHNA, CDR2 YNFKEQ. CDR3 in DNA: TGTGCCAGCAGCCAAGGGGTGGTGACTAGCGGGAAAGAGCAGTACTTC. Residues: CASSQGVVTSGKEQYF.